This T cell receptor beta chain was identified in a study of T cells in narcolepsy. Study-wide context: Enrolled donors included narcolepsy type 1 or type 2 patients and healthy controls. Study observations and caveats: Some memory CD4+ repertoires had no autoreactive clone sequences. HCRT-specific and TRIB2-specific autoreactive clonotypes appeared among same-patient CSF and blood CD4+ clonotypes. Healthy controls reportedly lacked the autoreactive clonotypes serially found in patients' blood.

TCRdb's table, derived via immunoSEQ multiplex PCR, lists solely in-frame clones and lacks some. The table lists about 24,000 clones, 60% to 75% of them singletons. A single count supports this clone. Its antigen is still unknown. Germline loops: CDR1 MDHEN, CDR2 SYDVKM. The CDR3 loop spans 14 amino acids. V was pared by 7 bases and J by 5 bases, with 8 bases of the junction left unmatched. The clonotype comes from a human donor in good health. V and J are TRBV28 and TRBJ2-5, with TRBD1 identical over 9 bases. Sequencing was performed on memory (CD45RA-) CD4+ T cells from blood. The CDR3 is CASTTGGAGETQYF. CDR3 bases: TGTGCCAGCACTACAGGGGGCGCGGGGGAGACCCAGTACTTC.